The clone carrying this T cell receptor (beta chain) was found many times. Its antigen is undetermined. The sample originates from a study of T cell repertoires in cytomegalovirus infection. TCRdb fed the reads into MiXCR, producing one record per CDR3 protein. Among approximately 70,000 distinct CDR3 sequences, more than 20% were seen once, and the ten largest hold 60% to 85%. V dropped 5 bases and J dropped 0 bases, with 2 bases sitting between them. Germline CDR1 and CDR2: SGHVS and FQNEAQ. The CDR3 is 11 residues long. The clonotype comes from a human donor in good health (CMV status not recorded). Some clones in this sample may be carry-over from other donors' samples. Material for sequencing was PBMCs, sequenced either directly or after in vitro stimulation (not recorded which). The chain is built from TRBV7-8 and TRBJ2-7; no firm D call. The CDR3 DNA reads as TGTGCCAGCAGCGACTCCTACGAGCAGTACGTC. It encodes CASSDSYEQYV.